These 6 T cell receptor delta chains were sequenced from one sample in a study of gamma-delta T cells after stem cell transplantation. TCRdb repeated clone calling on the RT-PCR reads with CATT. Altogether approximately 2,000 delta-chain clones are present, under 20% being singletons, with the ten largest covering about 68%. Sequenced sample: gamma-delta T cells. These receptors all stem from a human donor. It is not recorded whose cells these are; they may come from a transplant donor.

By sample fraction, this clone is medium-sized (0.01 to 0.1%). The same CDR3 can be traced to other DNA sequences in this sample. V and J are TRDV1 and TRDJ1; D not certain. Deletions cut 2 bases from V and 3 bases from J, with 22 bases between. CDR1 TSWWSYY and CDR2 QGS come from the germline V gene. CDR3 length: 18 residues. CDR3 in DNA: TGTGCTCTTGGGGAAGGTGGATGGGAGCCTTTCGCGTCCGATAAACTCATCTTT. It is translated as CALGEGGWEPFASDKLIF.

A remark on this clone: With only one base between it and a far larger clone, this is likely a read error. The chain couples TRDV3 to TRDJ1; D unclear. The CDR3 has 16 amino acids. Germline V gene sequence: CDR1 TVYSNPD, CDR2 GDNSRS (reference sequence). The CDR3 DNA reads TGTGCCTGCGGCTGCGTCGGGGCGACGGACACCGATAGACTCATCTTT. Translated, it gives CACGCVGATDTDRLIF.

By sample share, this clone is medium-sized (0.01 to 0.1%). The rearrangement joins TRDV2 to TRDJ1; 9 bases fit TRDD3. Germline-derived CDR1 and CDR2 are GEAIGNYY and EKD. The CDR3 length is 18 residues. V gave up 2 bases and J gave up 1 base; unmatched junction bases: 13. The CDR3: CACDKRWGYAKPTDKLIF. The CDR3 DNA sequence: TGTGCCTGTGACAAACGATGGGGATACGCGAAACCCACCGATAAACTCATCTTT.

With respect to this clone: One base separates it from a far larger clone, so it is likely a read error. The rearrangement uses TRDV2 and TRDJ1; 11 bases are a match to TRDD3. Germline V gives CDR1 GEAIGNYY, CDR2 EKD. The CDR3 runs to 16 residues. The CDR3 sequence is CARDTLGDTYTDKLIF. The CDR3 nucleotides are TGTGCCCGTGACACTCTGGGGGATACTTACACCGATAAACTCATCTTT.

Notes on this clone: TCRdb shows a much larger clone's protein in place of this DNA's translation, and the two differ at residue 15, likely through a read error; the protein shown is translated from the DNA. The chain is built from TRDV3 and TRDJ1; the match to TRDD3 covers 7 bases. J gave up 3 bases and V 4 bases, and 29 bases lay outside the gene matches. Germline V gene lookup returns CDR1 TVYSNPD and CDR2 GDNSRS (reference sequence). This CDR3 has 20 residues. In DNA, the CDR3 is TGTGCCTCAGGGGACTCTACGCCGACTGGGGTGATGGCCAACGCCGATAAACTCATCTTT. It codes for CASGDSTPTGVMANADKLIF. Full variable domain (outside the CDR3, taken from reference TRDV3 and TRDJ1): CDKVTQSSPDQTVASGSEVVLLCTYDTVYSNPDLFWYRIRPDYSFQFVFYGDNSRSEGADFTQGRFSVKHILTQKAFHLVISPVRTEDSATYYCASGDSTPTGVMANADKLIFGKGTRVTVEP.

By share, this clone counts as medium-sized. The V call is TRDV2, the J call TRDJ4, with TRDD3 matching 12 bases. CDR1 is GEAIGNYY and CDR2 is EKD in the germline V gene. CDR3 length: 16 residues. Germline trimming cut 0 bases from V and 2 bases from J; bases unmatched to any gene: 6. CDR3 DNA: TGTGCCTGTGACACCCTGGGGGATACGCATCTAAGACCCCTGATCTTT. Translated: CACDTLGDTHLRPLIF.